The clone carrying this TCR beta chain occurred a few times. Its antigen remains unidentified. Germline lookup yields CDR1 SEHNR and CDR2 FQNEAQ (reference sequence). V was cut by 5 bases and J by 4 bases, with 14 bases left in between. This CDR3 contains 14 residues. Culturing for around 10 days preceded CD4+ T cell isolation. TCRdb's table, derived via immunoSEQ multiplex PCR, lists solely in-frame clones and lacks some. Among 50,000 to 70,000 clones listed, approximately 70% were seen once. This record comes from a study of vaccination effects on CD4 cells after COVID-19. The wider study: Cultures used approximately 2 million PBMC per well, about 10 IU/ml IL-2 and 10 ug/ml peptides. General observations from the study: The study, lacking early post-infection timepoints, had few convalescent patients.

The clonotype originates from a human donor who had a prior SARS-CoV-2 infection. The V gene is TRBV7-9, the J gene TRBJ1-1; no reliable D call. Sample: CD4+ T cells from PBMCs cultured without peptide, taken before COVID-19 vaccination. CDR3 DNA: TGTGCCAGCAGCCCCGTGGCACGCGCCACTGAAGCTTTCTTT. Amino acid sequence: CASSPVARATEAFF.